This is a list of T cell receptor beta chains from one sample in a study of early T cells in non-severe SARS-CoV-2 infection. TCRdb independently ran MiXCR on the 5' RACE reads; one entry per CDR3 protein. The sample includes tens of thousands of distinct CDR3 sequences, roughly a tenth of them seen just once. The starting material was whole blood, obtained at baseline. The receptors were sampled from an adult who was a healthcare worker with PCR-confirmed SARS-CoV-2 infection or an uninfected control (not recorded which). CDR3s include the opening cysteine and the closing phenylalanine or tryptophan. A D gene is named only where the DNA matches it firmly. Not all rows give a size; the values are once, few, many and, for expanded clones, a class.

V gene	clone size	J gene	D gene	CDR3 protein	CDR3 DNA
TRBV7-2	few	TRBJ2-7	-	CASSVRDPPYEQYF	TGTGCCAGCAGCGTCAGGGACCCTCCATACGAGCAGTACTTC
TRBV6-5	many	TRBJ2-2	TRBD1	CASSRKGQGSTGELFF	TGTGCCAGCAGCCGTAAGGGACAGGGAAGCACCGGGGAGCTGTTTTTT
TRBV7-3	many	TRBJ1-1	-	CASSLMPNAEAFF	TGTGCCAGCAGCTTAATGCCGAACGCTGAAGCTTTCTTT
TRBV9	-	TRBJ2-6	-	CASKGGIFRFSGANVLTF	TGTGCCAGCAAAGGGGGGATTTTCCGTTTCTCTGGGGCCAACGTCCTGACTTTC
TRBV6-6	few	TRBJ1-1	TRBD1	CASSSTGGTEAFF	TGTGCCAGCAGTTCTACAGGGGGAACTGAAGCTTTCTTT
TRBV7-9	-	TRBJ1-1	TRBD1	CASSSGQGTTEAFF	TGTGCCAGCAGCTCCGGACAGGGGACCACTGAAGCTTTCTTT
TRBV30	-	TRBJ2-7	TRBD2	CAWRTSSYEQYF	TGTGCCTGGAGGACTAGCAGCTACGAGCAGTACTTC
TRBV24-1	many	TRBJ1-5	-	CATSDGLGQPQHF	TGTGCCACGAGTGATGGGCTAGGTCAGCCCCAGCATTTT
TRBV19	-	TRBJ2-6	-	CASSDRGSSGANVLTF	TGTGCCAGTAGTGATCGGGGCAGCTCTGGGGCCAACGTCCTGACTTTC
TRBV7-9	few	TRBJ2-3	-	CASSLGSAPDTQYF	TGTGCCAGCAGCTTGGGCTCTGCCCCAGATACGCAGTATTTT
TRBV29-1	many	TRBJ1-6	TRBD1	CSVRTGGDNSPLHF	TGCAGCGTCAGGACAGGGGGGGATAATTCACCCCTCCACTTT
TRBV27	many	TRBJ2-3	TRBD1	CASSPGTGVSTDTQYF	TGTGCCAGCAGTCCGGGGACAGGGGTGAGCACAGATACGCAGTATTTT
TRBV6-5	-	TRBJ2-7	-	CASTPGVGSSYEQYF	TGTGCCAGCACCCCGGGGGTCGGAAGCTCCTACGAGCAGTACTTC
TRBV11-2	-	TRBJ1-1	TRBD1	CASSRQGGPNDRAFF	TGTGCCAGCAGCCGACAGGGAGGCCCCAATGATCGGGCTTTCTTT
TRBV6-6	many	TRBJ1-6	-	CASETGSSYNSPLHF	TGTGCCAGCGAAACAGGGAGCTCCTATAATTCACCCCTCCACTTT
TRBV20-1	-	TRBJ1-5	-	CSARDYRDGSNQPQHF	TGCAGTGCTAGAGACTACAGGGACGGGTCCAATCAGCCCCAGCATTTT
TRBV27	many	TRBJ2-4	-	CASSLREAKNIQYF	TGTGCCAGCAGTTTACGTGAGGCCAAAAACATTCAGTACTTC
TRBV7-9	-	TRBJ2-2	-	CASSIQGISGELFF	TGTGCCAGCAGCATTCAGGGAATCTCCGGGGAGCTGTTTTTT
TRBV29-1	many	TRBJ2-2	TRBD1	CSVNRGGTGELFF	TGCAGCGTTAACAGGGGCGGCACCGGGGAGCTGTTTTTT
TRBV5-4	few	TRBJ1-2	TRBD1	CASSPWTGDAYGYTF	TGTGCCAGCAGCCCCTGGACAGGAGACGCCTATGGCTACACCTTC
TRBV20-1	-	TRBJ1-2	TRBD1	CSARVQGGSYGYTF	TGCAGTGCTAGAGTTCAGGGGGGAAGCTATGGCTACACCTTC
TRBV7-8	many	TRBJ2-1	TRBD1	CASSQTGGWSYNEQFF	TGTGCCAGCAGCCAAACAGGGGGGTGGTCCTACAATGAGCAGTTCTTC
TRBV6-1	few	TRBJ2-7	-	CASSVTVVGEQYF	TGTGCCAGCAGTGTTACCGTTGTGGGAGAGCAGTACTTC
TRBV2	-	TRBJ1-6	-	CASSVQPGDYNSPLHF	TGTGCCAGCAGTGTTCAGCCTGGGGATTATAATTCACCCCTCCACTTT
TRBV5-1	few	TRBJ1-1	-	CASNSGGTVNTEAFF	TGCGCCAGCAATAGTGGAGGGACCGTGAACACTGAAGCTTTCTTT
TRBV5-4	many	TRBJ2-7	-	CASQAGGGSYEQYF	TGTGCCAGCCAAGCCGGGGGAGGTTCCTACGAGCAGTACTTC
TRBV6-5	-	TRBJ2-6	-	CASSYSYPGRGSGANVLTF	TGTGCCAGCAGTTACTCTTATCCGGGGCGGGGCTCTGGGGCCAACGTCCTGACTTTC
TRBV7-2	few	TRBJ2-5	TRBD1	CASSLASTGPETQYF	TGTGCCAGCAGCTTAGCCTCGACAGGGCCAGAGACCCAGTACTTC
TRBV9	many	TRBJ2-1	TRBD1	CASSPFTGGLKLNEQFF	TGTGCCAGCAGCCCTTTCACAGGGGGCCTAAAACTCAATGAGCAGTTCTTC
TRBV10-3	-	TRBJ2-2	-	CAISKNGENTGELFF	TGTGCCATCTCCAAGAATGGAGAGAACACCGGGGAGCTGTTTTTT
TRBV3-1	-	TRBJ2-7	TRBD2	CASSPSPSGAYEQYF	TGTGCCAGCAGCCCAAGCCCTAGCGGGGCCTACGAGCAGTACTTC
TRBV20-1	-	TRBJ2-3	TRBD1	CSARVGRGQADTQYF	TGCAGTGCTAGAGTTGGCAGGGGGCAAGCAGATACGCAGTATTTT
TRBV25-1	-	TRBJ1-1	TRBD1	CAPHPDRGDTEAFF	TGTGCCCCCCACCCGGACAGGGGAGACACTGAAGCTTTCTTT
TRBV11-1	-	TRBJ2-7	-	CASSLQPGEQYF	TGTGCCAGCAGCCTCCAACCAGGGGAGCAGTACTTC
TRBV6-2/TRBV6-3	many	TRBJ1-5	-	CASMGGPGQPQHF	TGTGCCAGCATGGGGGGGCCTGGACAGCCCCAGCATTTT
TRBV20-1	many	TRBJ2-4	TRBD1	CSAGDSLAKNIQYF	TGCAGTGCTGGGGACAGCTTAGCCAAAAACATTCAGTACTTC
TRBV20-1	many	TRBJ1-1	-	CSAPRDTPTWTEAFF	TGCAGTGCTCCCCGGGACACGCCTACGTGGACTGAAGCTTTCTTT
TRBV7-9	-	TRBJ2-3	-	CASSLYSRDTQYF	TGTGCCAGCAGCTTATACTCGCGAGATACGCAGTATTTT
TRBV18	few	TRBJ1-3	-	CASSPEGRTGNTIYF	TGTGCCAGCTCACCAGAGGGGAGGACTGGAAACACCATATATTTT
TRBV11-3	-	TRBJ2-2	-	CASSPGSGYTGELFF	TGTGCCAGCAGCCCGGGTAGTGGCTACACCGGGGAGCTGTTTTTT
TRBV2	few	TRBJ1-4	TRBD1	CASSGDRGSNEKLFF	TGTGCCAGCAGCGGCGACAGGGGTTCTAATGAAAAACTGTTTTTT
TRBV6-2/TRBV6-3	once	TRBJ2-3	-	CAGSYGRFTDTQYF	TGTGCCGGCAGTTACGGACGGTTCACAGATACGCAGTATTTT
TRBV6-1	-	TRBJ1-2	-	CASSEAGRLYGYTF	TGTGCCAGCAGTGAAGCGGGACGGCTCTATGGCTACACCTTC
TRBV4-2	-	TRBJ2-3	-	CASSQEKDFSAHTQYF	TGTGCCAGCAGCCAAGAAAAGGACTTTTCTGCACATACGCAGTATTTT
TRBV25-1	few	TRBJ1-1	-	CASGRGDSKAFF	TGTGCCAGCGGGAGGGGGGATAGTAAAGCTTTCTTT
TRBV5-1	-	TRBJ1-5	-	CASSLGTGGGNQPQHF	TGCGCCAGCAGCTTGGGAACCGGGGGCGGCAATCAGCCCCAGCATTTT
TRBV10-3	many	TRBJ1-1	-	CAITPRPQDTEAFF	TGTGCCATCACCCCCCGGCCCCAAGACACTGAAGCTTTCTTT
TRBV20-1	few	TRBJ2-3	TRBD2	CSASTERGGFGTDTQYF	TGCAGTGCCTCGACGGAGCGGGGGGGTTTCGGCACAGATACGCAGTATTTT
TRBV7-2	few	TRBJ1-1	-	CASSPDGLGTEAFF	TGTGCCAGCAGCCCGGACGGCCTGGGGACTGAAGCTTTCTTT
TRBV7-9	few	TRBJ2-7	-	CASSPGQGSPYEQYF	TGTGCCAGCAGCCCCGGCCAGGGATCCCCTTACGAGCAGTACTTC
TRBV5-4	many	TRBJ2-7	TRBD2	CASSSGTSGEYEQYF	TGTGCCAGCAGCTCAGGGACTAGCGGGGAGTACGAGCAGTACTTC
TRBV7-8	many	TRBJ1-5	-	CASSSDLRDFQPQHF	TGTGCCAGCAGCTCCGATCTGAGGGATTTTCAGCCCCAGCATTTT
TRBV6-6	-	TRBJ2-5	-	CASSAVPETQYF	TGTGCCAGCTCGGCGGTCCCGGAGACCCAGTACTTC
TRBV20-1	-	TRBJ2-5	-	CSARLQPQETQYF	TGCAGTGCTAGACTCCAACCTCAAGAGACCCAGTACTTC
TRBV5-1	few	TRBJ2-3	-	CASSLPAEDTQYF	TGCGCCAGCAGCTTACCAGCGGAGGATACGCAGTATTTT